The clone carrying this T cell receptor beta chain was seen a handful of times. Its antigen is not known. The data were taken from a study of T-cell memory formation after mild COVID-19. The wider study: In these data, TCR clusters were largely donor specific. Overall study findings and caveats: Clones that contracted from day 15 to 85 were balanced CD4/CD8, while later expanders leaned CD4+.

Using its own MiXCR run on the 5' RACE reads, TCRdb lists one record per CDR3 protein. The table includes 470,000 or so distinct CDR3 sequences, about 20% detected once. Trimming shortened V by 4 bases and J by 3 bases, and 12 bases separated the two germline ends. The CDR3 has 14 amino acids. The germline V gene has CDR1 SGHRS and CDR2 YFSETQ. The V call is TRBV5-1, the J call TRBJ2-3; perhaps D is TRBD1 or TRBD2 (6 bases each). The receptor comes from an adult woman who had mild COVID-19 (a few samples of this study predate the infection). Cell type and time point are not known. Sequenced input: PBMCs or a T cell subset sorted from them (not recorded which). In nucleotides, the CDR3 is TGCGCCAGCAGCCTACAGGGACTGACAGATACGCAGTATTTT. Translation: CASSLQGLTDTQYF.